Reported below is one TCR beta chain. Antigen unknown. A much larger clone is a single base away; this may be a read error. The trim removed 0 bases at V and 8 bases at J, leaving 7 bases unmatched. Germline V gene sequence: CDR1 LGHNA, CDR2 YSLEER. This CDR3 has 16 residues. Naive CD8 T cells were picked out by sorting for CD8+CD4-CCR7+CD45RA+. The sample comes from a study of molecular identifiers for immune sequencing clone quantification. As for the study in general: In replicates, RNA from roughly 18,000 or 92,000 naive CD8 cells was split five ways, four sequenced. Whole-study results and caveats: In naive cells, under 1% of molecules belonged to clones above 20 RNA copies, against over 98% in effector cells. Spiked TCR RNA from one Jurkat cell reportedly showed up when mixed among 800,000 to 1,000,000 naive cells.

From the PCR reads, TCRdb called clonotypes with MiXCR, one entry per CDR3 protein. This table has under 600,000 distinct CDR3 sequences, 20% to 25% appearing once. The TCR comes from a human donor in good health. Some libraries in this study had Jurkat cell RNA spiked in. J is TRBJ1-6 and V is TRBV4-3, with 7 bases matching TRBD1. The sample consisted of naive CD8+ T cells from blood, with Jurkat cell RNA spiked in. As for subset: FACS-sorted CD8+CD4-CCR7+CD45RA+ naive T cells. The CDR3 loop reads CASSQDWTGMDSPLHF. CDR3 DNA: TGCGCCAGCAGCCAAGATTGGACAGGAATGGATTCACCCCTCCACTTT.